The 9 T cell receptor beta chains below all came from one sample that was sequenced in a study of blood T cell repertoires in COVID-19. Sequencing was performed with immunoSEQ multiplex PCR; in TCRdb, only in-frame clones are kept and a portion is missing. The sample shows some 150,000 clones, around 73% of them seen only once. The source material was peripheral blood. These receptors were taken from a woman aged 50 to 60 with active or convalescent COVID-19.

The rearrangement links TRBV18 to TRBJ2-1; the match to TRBD2 covers 9 bases. CDR1 is KGHSH, CDR2 LQKENI, per germline. Germline trimming cut 4 bases from V and 4 bases from J; bases unmatched to any gene: 5. The CDR3 contains 15 residues. DNA of the CDR3: TGTGCCAGCTCACGGCGACTAGCGGAATACAATGAGCAGTTCTTC. It yields the protein CASSRRLAEYNEQFF.

The chain recombines TRBV10-3 with TRBJ1-1, with D unclear. This CDR3 region has 18 residues. V lost 0 bases and J 5 bases, leaving 22 bases between the germline ends. Germline V gives CDR1 ENHRY, CDR2 SYGVKD. CDR3 nucleotides: TGTGCCATCAGTGAGTCATCGGGCAGCGGCATGATAAGGACTGAAGCTTTCTTT. Translated: CAISESSGSGMIRTEAFF.

This chain joins TRBV2 and TRBJ2-5; 9 nucleotides agree with TRBD1. Germline loops: CDR1 SNHLY, CDR2 FYNNEI. This CDR3 has 13 residues. With V trimmed by 5 bases and J by 5 bases, 3 bases remained unmatched. Here the CDR3 reads CASSKDRGETQYF. The DNA of the CDR3 is TGTGCCAGCAGTAAAGACAGGGGGGAGACCCAGTACTTC.

The chain carries TRBV2 and TRBJ2-7; 7 nucleotides line up with TRBD1. The CDR3 is made up of 15 amino acids. The V gene end was trimmed by 7 bases and the J gene end by 8 bases; junction bases not matched to a gene: 17. Germline V gives CDR1 SNHLY, CDR2 FYNNEI. CDR3 bases: TGTGCCAGCAAGCACCTAGACAGGGAGTCTACGAAGCAGTACTTC. Its translation: CASKHLDRESTKQYF.

This clone has just one count. The chain employs TRBV6-2 or TRBV6-3 and TRBJ2-2; D may be TRBD2 (5 bases). This CDR3 spans 15 amino acids. Trimming took off 5 bases at V and 5 bases at J, with 15 bases between the two ends. The germline V gene has CDR1 MNHEY and CDR2 SVGEGT. The CDR3 nucleotides read TGTGCCAGCAGTCTCCCCGGGATTAAGACCGGGGAGCTGTTTTTT. Protein: CASSLPGIKTGELFF.

The gene calls are TRBV10-1 and TRBJ1-5, with D perhaps TRBD1 (6 bases). The CDR3 totals 22 residues. Germline V CDR1 and CDR2: WNHNN, SYGVQD (reference sequence). V was pared by 7 bases and J by 3 bases, with 37 bases between. CDR3 in DNA: TGCGCCAGCAAGAGGTGCCCCAATCGAGCACTACCCCAGGGGATCTCCAATCAGCCCCAGCATTTT. As protein: CASKRCPNRALPQGISNQPQHF.

The chain couples TRBV4-2 to TRBJ1-6, with TRBD1 matching over 9 bases. The CDR3 is 16 residues long. Per germline, CDR1 LGHNA and CDR2 YNFKEQ. J lost 9 bases, V lost 5 bases, and 11 bases had no gene match. DNA of the CDR3: TGTGCCAGCAGCTCGACTGGACAGGGGAAGTCTTCACCCCTCCACTTT. Translated, it gives CASSSTGQGKSSPLHF.

This clone came up once. V gene TRBV29-1 combines with J gene TRBJ2-7, with 7 bases aligning to TRBD1. This CDR3 is built from 12 residues. The germline V gene encodes CDR1 SQVTM and CDR2 ANQGSEA. J lost 1 base, V lost 4 bases, and 1 base had no gene match. The CDR3 DNA sequence: TGCAGCGTTGTACAGGGGTCCTACGAGCAGTACTTC. Translation: CSVVQGSYEQYF.

This clone was counted only a few times. The chain has TRBV12-3 or TRBV12-4 and TRBJ2-2; D ambiguous. The V end lost 4 bases, the J end lost 5 bases, and 5 bases lay between the germline ends. The CDR3 has 12 residues. The CDR3 sequence: CASSSLTGELFF. Written as DNA, the CDR3 is TGTGCCAGCAGTTCCCTTACCGGGGAGCTGTTTTTT.